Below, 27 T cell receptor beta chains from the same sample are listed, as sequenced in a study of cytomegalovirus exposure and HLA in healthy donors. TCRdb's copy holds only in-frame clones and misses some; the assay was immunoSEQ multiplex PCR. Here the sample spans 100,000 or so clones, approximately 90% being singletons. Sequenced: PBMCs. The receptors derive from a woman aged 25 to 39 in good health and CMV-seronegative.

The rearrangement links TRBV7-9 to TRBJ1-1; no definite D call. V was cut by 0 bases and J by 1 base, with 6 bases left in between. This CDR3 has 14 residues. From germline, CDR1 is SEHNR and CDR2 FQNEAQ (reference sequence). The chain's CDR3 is CASSLAQKNTEAFF. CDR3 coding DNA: TGTGCCAGCAGCTTAGCACAGAAGAACACTGAAGCTTTCTTT.

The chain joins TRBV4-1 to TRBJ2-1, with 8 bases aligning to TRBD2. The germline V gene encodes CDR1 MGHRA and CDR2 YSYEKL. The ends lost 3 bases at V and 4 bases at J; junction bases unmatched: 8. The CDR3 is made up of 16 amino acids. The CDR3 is CASSQPTSGKYNEQFF. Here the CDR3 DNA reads TGCGCCAGCAGCCAGCCTACTAGCGGAAAATACAATGAGCAGTTCTTC.

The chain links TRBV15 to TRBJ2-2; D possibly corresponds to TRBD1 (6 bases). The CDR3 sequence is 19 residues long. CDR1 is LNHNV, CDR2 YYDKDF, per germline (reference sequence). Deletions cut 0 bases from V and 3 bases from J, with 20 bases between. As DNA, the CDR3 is TGTGCCACCAGCAGAGATCCCGGACAGCCCCAGTCTTACACCGGGGAGCTGTTTTTT. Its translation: CATSRDPGQPQSYTGELFF. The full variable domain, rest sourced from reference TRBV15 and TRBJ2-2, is DAMVIQNPRYQVTQFGKPVTLSCSQTLNHNVMYWYQQKSSQAPKLLFHYYDKDFNNEADTPDNFQSRRPNTSFCFLDIRSPGLGDTAMYLCATSRDPGQPQSYTGELFFGEGSRLTVL.

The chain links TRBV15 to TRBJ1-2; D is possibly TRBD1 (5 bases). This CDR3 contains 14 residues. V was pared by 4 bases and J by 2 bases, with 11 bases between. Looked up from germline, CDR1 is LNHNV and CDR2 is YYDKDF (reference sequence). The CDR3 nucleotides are TGTGCCACCAGCAAAGAGGACACCAACTATGGCTACACCTTC. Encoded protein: CATSKEDTNYGYTF.

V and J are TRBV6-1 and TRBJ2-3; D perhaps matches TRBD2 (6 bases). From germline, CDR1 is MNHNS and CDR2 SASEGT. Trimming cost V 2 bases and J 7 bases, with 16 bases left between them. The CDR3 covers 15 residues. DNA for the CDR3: TGTGCCAGCAGTGAACAGGGCGGGACCTCGAATACGCAGTATTTT. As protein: CASSEQGGTSNTQYF.

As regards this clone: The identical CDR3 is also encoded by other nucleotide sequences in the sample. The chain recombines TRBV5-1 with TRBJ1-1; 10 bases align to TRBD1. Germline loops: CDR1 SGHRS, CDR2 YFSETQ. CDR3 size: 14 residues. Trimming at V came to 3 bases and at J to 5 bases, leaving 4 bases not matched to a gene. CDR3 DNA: TGCGCCAGCAGCTCTGGACAGGGGGGGACTGAAGCTTTCTTT. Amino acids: CASSSGQGGTEAFF.

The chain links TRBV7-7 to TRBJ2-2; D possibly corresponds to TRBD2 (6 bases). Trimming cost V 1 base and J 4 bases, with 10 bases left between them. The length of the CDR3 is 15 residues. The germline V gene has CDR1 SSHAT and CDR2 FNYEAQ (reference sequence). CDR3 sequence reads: CASSLETGVTGELFF. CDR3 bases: TGTGCCAGCAGCTTAGAGACGGGGGTCACCGGGGAGCTGTTTTTT.

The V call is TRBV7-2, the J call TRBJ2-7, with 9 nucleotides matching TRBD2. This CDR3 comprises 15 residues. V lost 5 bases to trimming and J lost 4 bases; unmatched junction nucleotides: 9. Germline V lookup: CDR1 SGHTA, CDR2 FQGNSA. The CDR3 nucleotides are TGTGCCAGCAGCCCAAGGGGCGGGAGGGGTTACGAGCAGTACTTC. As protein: CASSPRGGRGYEQYF. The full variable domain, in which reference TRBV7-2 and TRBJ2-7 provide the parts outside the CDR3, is GAGVSQSPSNKVTEKGKDVELRCDPISGHTALYWYRQSLGQGLEFLIYFQGNSAPDKSGLPSDRFSAERTGGSVSTLTIQRTQQEDSAVYLCASSPRGGRGYEQYFGPGTRLTVT.

The CDR3 loop is CASSLDGGRTDTQYF. The DNA for the CDR3 is TGTGCCAGCAGCTTAGATGGCGGGAGGACAGATACGCAGTATTTT. The chain joins TRBV5-4 to TRBJ2-3, with 8 nucleotides matching TRBD2. The junction had 5 bases not matched to a gene; V was cut back by 2 bases and J by 3 bases. Germline V gives CDR1 SGHNT, CDR2 YYREEE (reference sequence). CDR3 length: 15 residues.

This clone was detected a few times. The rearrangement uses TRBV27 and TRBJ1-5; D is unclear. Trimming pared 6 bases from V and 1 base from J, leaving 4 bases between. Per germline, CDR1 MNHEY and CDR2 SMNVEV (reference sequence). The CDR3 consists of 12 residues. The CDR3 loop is CASRGSNQPQHF. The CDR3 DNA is TGTGCCAGCAGGGGCAGCAATCAGCCCCAGCATTTT.

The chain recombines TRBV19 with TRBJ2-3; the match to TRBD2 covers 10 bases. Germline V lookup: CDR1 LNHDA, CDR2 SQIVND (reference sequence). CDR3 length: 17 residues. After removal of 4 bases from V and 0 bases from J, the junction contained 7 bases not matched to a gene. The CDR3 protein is CASSTPGLATSTDTQYF. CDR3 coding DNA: TGTGCCAGTAGTACACCGGGACTAGCGACTAGCACAGATACGCAGTATTTT.

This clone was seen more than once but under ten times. The CDR3 spells CASSLGGAGTNKAQYF. In DNA form, the CDR3 reads TGTGCCAGCAGCTTAGGGGGCGCCGGGACTAACAAGGCCCAGTACTTC. The chain couples TRBV7-9 to TRBJ2-5, with 7 bases aligning to TRBD2. V shed 1 base and J 9 bases; nucleotides not matched to a gene: 14. Germline assignment: CDR1 SEHNR and CDR2 FQNEAQ (reference sequence). The CDR3 sequence is 16 residues long.

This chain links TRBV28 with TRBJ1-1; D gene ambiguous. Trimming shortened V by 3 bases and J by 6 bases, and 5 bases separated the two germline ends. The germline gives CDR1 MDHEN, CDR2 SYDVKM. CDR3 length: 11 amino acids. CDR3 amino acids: CASSFIAEAFF. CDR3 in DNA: TGTGCCAGCAGTTTTATAGCTGAAGCTTTCTTT.

The DNA of the CDR3 is TGTGCCAGCAGTTTACAGGGCTACGAGCAGTACTTC. Amino acids: CASSLQGYEQYF. The chain employs TRBV27 and TRBJ2-7; the D gene is possibly TRBD1 (5 bases). The CDR3 consists of 12 residues. Germline V gene sequence: CDR1 MNHEY, CDR2 SMNVEV (reference sequence). Between the trimmed V and J ends, which lost 2 bases and 3 bases, there was a span of 5 bases.

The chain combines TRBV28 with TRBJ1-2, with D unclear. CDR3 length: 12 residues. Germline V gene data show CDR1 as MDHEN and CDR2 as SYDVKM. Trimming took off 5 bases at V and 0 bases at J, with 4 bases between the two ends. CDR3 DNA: TGTGCCAGCAGTGGGCCTAACTATGGCTACACCTTC. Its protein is CASSGPNYGYTF.

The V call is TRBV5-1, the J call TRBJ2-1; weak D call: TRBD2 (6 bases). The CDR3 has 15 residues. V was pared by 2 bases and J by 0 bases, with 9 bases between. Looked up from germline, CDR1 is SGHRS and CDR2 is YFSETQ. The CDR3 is CASSFIGGSYNEQFF. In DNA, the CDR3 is TGCGCCAGCAGCTTCATCGGGGGCTCCTACAATGAGCAGTTCTTC. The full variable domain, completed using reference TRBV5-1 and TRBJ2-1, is KAGVTQTPRYLIKTRGQQVTLSCSPISGHRSVSWYQQTPGQGLQFLFEYFSETQRNKGNFPGRFSGRQFSNSRSEMNVSTLELGDSALYLCASSFIGGSYNEQFFGPGTRLTVL.

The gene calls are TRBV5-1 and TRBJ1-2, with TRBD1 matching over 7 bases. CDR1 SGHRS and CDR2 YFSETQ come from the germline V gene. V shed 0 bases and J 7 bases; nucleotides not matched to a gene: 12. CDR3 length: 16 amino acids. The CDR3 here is CASSLEGRGALPGYTF. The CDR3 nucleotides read TGCGCCAGCAGCTTGGAGGGCAGGGGGGCCCTTCCTGGCTACACCTTC.

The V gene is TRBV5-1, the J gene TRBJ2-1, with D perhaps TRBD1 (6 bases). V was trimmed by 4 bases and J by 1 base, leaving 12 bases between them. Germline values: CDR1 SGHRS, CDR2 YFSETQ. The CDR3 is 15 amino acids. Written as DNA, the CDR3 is TGCGCCAGCAGCCGACAGGACGCATCCTACAATGAGCAGTTCTTC. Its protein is CASSRQDASYNEQFF.

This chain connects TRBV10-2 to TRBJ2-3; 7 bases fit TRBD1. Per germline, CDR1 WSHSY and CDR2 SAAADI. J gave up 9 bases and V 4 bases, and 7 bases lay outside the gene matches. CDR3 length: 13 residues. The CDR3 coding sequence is TGCGCCAGCAGTGTACAGGGGCTTGGCACGCAGTATTTT. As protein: CASSVQGLGTQYF.

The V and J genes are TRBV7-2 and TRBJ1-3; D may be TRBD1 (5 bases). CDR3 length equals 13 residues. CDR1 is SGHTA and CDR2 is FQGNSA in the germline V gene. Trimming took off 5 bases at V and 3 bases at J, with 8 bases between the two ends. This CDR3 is CASSGQYGNTIYF. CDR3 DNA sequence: TGTGCCAGCAGCGGACAATATGGAAACACCATATATTTT.

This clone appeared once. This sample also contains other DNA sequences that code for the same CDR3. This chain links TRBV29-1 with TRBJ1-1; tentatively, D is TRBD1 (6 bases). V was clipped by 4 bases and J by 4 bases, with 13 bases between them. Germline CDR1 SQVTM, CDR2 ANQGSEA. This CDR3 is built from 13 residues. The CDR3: CSVAGGLGTEAFF. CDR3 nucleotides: TGCAGCGTTGCCGGGGGGCTGGGCACTGAAGCTTTCTTT.

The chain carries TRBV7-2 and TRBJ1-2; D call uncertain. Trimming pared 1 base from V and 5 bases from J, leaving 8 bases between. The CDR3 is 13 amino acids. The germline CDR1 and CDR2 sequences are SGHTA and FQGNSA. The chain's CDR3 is CASSLGVTYGYTF. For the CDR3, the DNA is TGTGCCAGCAGCTTAGGTGTAACTTATGGCTACACCTTC.

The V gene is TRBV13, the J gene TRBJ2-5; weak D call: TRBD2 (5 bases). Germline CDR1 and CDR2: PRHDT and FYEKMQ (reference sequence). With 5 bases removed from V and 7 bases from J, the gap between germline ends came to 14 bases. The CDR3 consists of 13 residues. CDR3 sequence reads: CASSLDREGTQYF. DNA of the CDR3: TGTGCCAGCAGCCTGGACCGCGAGGGGACCCAGTACTTC. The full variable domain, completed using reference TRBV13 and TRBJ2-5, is AAGVIQSPRHLIKEKRETATLKCYPIPRHDTVYWYQQGPGQDPQFLISFYEKMQSDKGSIPDRFSAQQFSDYHSELNMSSLELGDSALYFCASSLDREGTQYFGPGTRLLVL.

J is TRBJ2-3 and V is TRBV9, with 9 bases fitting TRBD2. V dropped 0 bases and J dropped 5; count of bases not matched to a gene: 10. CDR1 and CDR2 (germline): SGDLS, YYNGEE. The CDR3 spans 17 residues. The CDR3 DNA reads TGTGCCAGCAGCGTAGACCCTAGCGGGATGATAAAAGATACGCAGTATTTT. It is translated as CASSVDPSGMIKDTQYF.

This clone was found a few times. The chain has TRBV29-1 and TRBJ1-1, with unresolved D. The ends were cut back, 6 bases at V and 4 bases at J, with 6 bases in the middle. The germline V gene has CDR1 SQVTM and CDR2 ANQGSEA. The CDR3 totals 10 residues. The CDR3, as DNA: TGCAGCGTCCCCGGCACTGAAGCTTTCTTT. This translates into CSVPGTEAFF. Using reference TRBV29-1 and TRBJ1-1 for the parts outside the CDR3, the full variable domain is SAVISQKPSRDICQRGTSLTIQCQVDSQVTMMFWYRQQPGQSLTLIATANQGSEATYESGFVIDKFPISRPNLTFSTLTVSNMSPEDSSIYLCSVPGTEAFFGQGTRLTVV.

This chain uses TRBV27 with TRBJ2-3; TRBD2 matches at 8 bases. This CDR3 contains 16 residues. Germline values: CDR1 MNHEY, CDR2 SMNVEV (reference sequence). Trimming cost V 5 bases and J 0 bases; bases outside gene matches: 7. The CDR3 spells CASSPVGGGSTDTQYF. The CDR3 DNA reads TGTGCCAGCAGTCCTGTGGGCGGGGGGAGCACAGATACGCAGTATTTT.

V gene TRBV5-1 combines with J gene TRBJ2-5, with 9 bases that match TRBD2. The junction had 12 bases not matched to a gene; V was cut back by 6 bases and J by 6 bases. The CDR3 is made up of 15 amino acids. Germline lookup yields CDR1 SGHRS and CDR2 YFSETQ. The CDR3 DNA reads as TGCGCCAGCAACAGATTTGGCGGGAGGGAAAAGACCCAGTACTTC. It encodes CASNRFGGREKTQYF.